This entry lists 14 T cell receptor beta chains sequenced from one sample in a study of long-term antiretroviral therapy in people with HIV. The assay, immunoSEQ v3.0, was run at survey level. Clones were sequenced by immunoSEQ multiplex PCR, and TCRdb holds only the in-frame ones, with some missing. The sample has 35,000 or so clones, 65% to 80% seen once. The material was unsorted PBMCs, obtained 2 years after starting antiretroviral therapy. All receptors derive from a woman aged 45-60 years with HIV.

The chain carries TRBV7-6 and TRBJ2-7; the match to TRBD2 covers 10 bases. Germline trimming cut 0 bases from V and 2 bases from J; bases unmatched to any gene: 7. In germline, CDR1 is SGHVS, CDR2 FNYEAQ. The CDR3 runs to 17 residues. DNA for the CDR3: TGTGCCAGCAGCTTAGCTGGTAGCGGGGGGACTACCTACGAGCAGTACGTC. Residues: CASSLAGSGGTTYEQYV.

J is TRBJ1-1 and V is TRBV27; D gene ambiguous. Germline CDR1 is MNHEY and CDR2 is SMNVEV (reference sequence). The CDR3 contains 12 residues. Trimming took off 6 bases at V and 4 bases at J, with 9 bases between the two ends. The CDR3 loop reads CASRAGSTEAFF. DNA of the CDR3: TGTGCCAGCAGGGCGGGGAGCACTGAAGCTTTCTTT.

CDR3 residues: CAWSPRGPGLGTQYF. CDR3 bases: TGTGCCTGGAGTCCCCGGGGACCAGGCCTAGGGACCCAGTACTTC. The chain combines TRBV30 with TRBJ2-5; D is perhaps TRBD1 or TRBD2 (5 bases each). CDR1 GTSNPN and CDR2 SVGIG come from the germline V gene (reference sequence). The V gene lost 2 bases and the J gene lost 7 bases, with 20 bases spanning the gap. The CDR3 consists of 15 residues.

This chain uses TRBV5-5 with TRBJ2-5, with 13 bases aligning to TRBD2. V lost 4 bases, J lost 1 base, and 7 bases stayed unmatched. The CDR3 has 17 amino acids. CDR1 SGHKS and CDR2 YYEKEE come from the germline V gene (reference sequence). This CDR3 reads CASSLTSGGPLQETQYF. DNA of the CDR3: TGTGCCAGCAGCCTGACTAGCGGGGGGCCTCTCCAAGAGACCCAGTACTTC.

The V call is TRBV25-1, the J call TRBJ2-6; TRBD1 matches at 8 bases. CDR3 length equals 17 residues. Germline assignment: CDR1 MGHDK and CDR2 SYGVNS. Losses at the gene ends were 4 bases for V and 0 bases for J; bases not matched to a gene: 5. The CDR3, as DNA: TGTGCCAGCAGTGTAAGGACAGGGAGCTCTGGGGCCAACGTCCTGACTTTC. Translation: CASSVRTGSSGANVLTF.

There are a few counts of this clone. V is TRBV20-1 and J is TRBJ2-7; the D is unclear. The CDR3 is 11 amino acids. Germline V lookup: CDR1 DFQATT, CDR2 SNEGSKA (reference sequence). The CDR3 spells CSALLGIEQYV. In DNA form, the CDR3 reads TGCAGCGCCCTATTGGGAATCGAGCAGTACGTC.

V usage is TRBV7-6 and J usage is TRBJ1-1; 7 bases are shared with TRBD1. V dropped 4 bases and J dropped 1; count of bases not matched to a gene: 6. Germline lookup yields CDR1 SGHVS and CDR2 FNYEAQ. The CDR3 covers 15 residues. DNA of the CDR3: TGTGCCAGCAGCTCCATAGGGACAGCGAACACTGAAGCTTTCTTT. This gives the protein CASSSIGTANTEAFF.

The chain recombines TRBV19 with TRBJ2-3; D might be TRBD1 (5 bases). The CDR3 is made up of 14 amino acids. Germline V CDR1 and CDR2: LNHDA, SQIVND (reference sequence). Trimming cost V 2 bases and J 4 bases, with 10 bases left between them. The CDR3 spells CASSIRQGSDTQYF. CDR3 nucleotide sequence: TGTGCCAGTAGTATAAGGCAGGGATCAGATACGCAGTATTTT.

The CDR3 bases are TGTGCCTGGAGTGAGCTCGGAGCTAACTATGGCTACACCTTC. The encoded protein is CAWSELGANYGYTF. The chain recombines TRBV30 with TRBJ1-2; D remains ambiguous. V lost 1 base, J lost 0 bases, and 9 bases lay in between. Germline CDR1 is GTSNPN and CDR2 is SVGIG (reference sequence). CDR3 length: 14 amino acids.

The CDR3 nucleotides read TGTGCCAGCAGCTTGTCCGGGGCCATAAGCTATGGCTACACCTTC. It codes for CASSLSGAISYGYTF. The chain recombines TRBV7-9 with TRBJ1-2, with D possibly TRBD1 on 5 matching bases. Trimming pared 3 bases from V and 4 bases from J, leaving 15 bases between. In germline, CDR1 is SEHNR, CDR2 FQNEAQ (reference sequence). The length of the CDR3 is 15 residues.

This chain joins TRBV7-9 and TRBJ2-1; D uncertain. CDR1 is SEHNR, CDR2 FQNEAQ, per germline (reference sequence). V lost 1 base and J 10 bases, leaving 8 bases between the germline ends. The CDR3 loop spans 12 amino acids. CDR3 protein: CASSLGPVEQFF. CDR3 nucleotide sequence: TGTGCCAGCAGCTTAGGGCCAGTGGAGCAGTTCTTC.

The chain links TRBV5-1 to TRBJ1-6; a weak D match, TRBD1 (5 bases). CDR1 and CDR2 from the germline V gene are SGHRS and YFSETQ. This CDR3 is 15 amino acids long. Trimming stripped 1 base from V and 8 bases from J, with 13 bases between. CDR3 DNA: TGCGCCAGCAGCTTGCGGGGGGGAAGGGATTCACCCCTCCACTTT. Protein product: CASSLRGGRDSPLHF.

The chain recombines TRBV4-1 with TRBJ1-1; D is uncertain. This CDR3 comprises 14 residues. CDR1 MGHRA and CDR2 YSYEKL come from the germline V gene. Trimming took 4 bases from V and 1 from J, leaving 10 bases between them. This CDR3 is CASSRETENTEAFF. In nucleotides, the CDR3 is TGCGCCAGCAGCCGAGAGACCGAGAACACTGAAGCTTTCTTT.

This clone came up once. V and J are TRBV5-4 and TRBJ1-3; possible D gene TRBD1, 6 bases. Trimming removed 4 bases from V and 0 bases from J, with 11 bases in between. CDR1 SGHNT and CDR2 YYREEE come from the germline V gene (reference sequence). The CDR3 totals 15 residues. The CDR3 spells CASSPGTLSGNTIYF. The CDR3, as DNA: TGTGCCAGCAGCCCCGGGACACTCTCTGGAAACACCATATATTTT. The full variable domain, completed using reference TRBV5-4 and TRBJ1-3, is ETGVTQSPTHLIKTRGQQVTLRCSSQSGHNTVSWYQQALGQGPQFIFQYYREEENGRGNFPPRFSGLQFPNYSSELNVNALELDDSALYLCASSPGTLSGNTIYFGEGSWLTVV.